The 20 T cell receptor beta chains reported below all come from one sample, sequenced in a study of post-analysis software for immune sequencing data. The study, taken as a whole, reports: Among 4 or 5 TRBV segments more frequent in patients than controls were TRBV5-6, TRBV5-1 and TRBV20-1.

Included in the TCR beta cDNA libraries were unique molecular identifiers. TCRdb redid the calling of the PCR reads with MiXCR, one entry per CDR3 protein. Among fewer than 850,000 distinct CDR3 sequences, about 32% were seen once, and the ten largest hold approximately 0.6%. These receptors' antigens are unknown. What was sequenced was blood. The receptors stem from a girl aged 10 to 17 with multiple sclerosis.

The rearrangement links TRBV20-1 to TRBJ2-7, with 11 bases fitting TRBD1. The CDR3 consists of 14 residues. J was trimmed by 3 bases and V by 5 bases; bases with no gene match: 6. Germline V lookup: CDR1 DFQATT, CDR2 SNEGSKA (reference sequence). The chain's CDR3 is CSAHPGTGGYEQYF. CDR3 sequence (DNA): TGCAGTGCTCACCCCGGGACAGGGGGCTACGAGCAGTACTTC.

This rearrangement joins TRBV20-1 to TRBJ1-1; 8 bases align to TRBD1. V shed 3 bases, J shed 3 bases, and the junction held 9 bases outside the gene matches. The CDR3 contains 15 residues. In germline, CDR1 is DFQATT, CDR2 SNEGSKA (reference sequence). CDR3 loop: CSARAGGSRDTEAFF. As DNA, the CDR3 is TGCAGTGCTAGGGCAGGGGGCAGCAGGGACACTGAAGCTTTCTTT.

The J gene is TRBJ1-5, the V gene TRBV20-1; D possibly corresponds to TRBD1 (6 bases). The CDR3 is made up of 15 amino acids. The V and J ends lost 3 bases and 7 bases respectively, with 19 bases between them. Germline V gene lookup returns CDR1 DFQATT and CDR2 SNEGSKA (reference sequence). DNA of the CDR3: TGCAGTGCTAGGGGCCCCGGGACACTGGGGCAGCCCCAGCATTTT. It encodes CSARGPGTLGQPQHF.

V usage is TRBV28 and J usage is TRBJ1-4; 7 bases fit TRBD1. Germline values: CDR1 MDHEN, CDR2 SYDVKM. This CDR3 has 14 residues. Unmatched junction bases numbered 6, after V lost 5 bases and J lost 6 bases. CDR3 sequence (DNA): TGTGCCAGCAGTGCGTCCGGGACAGATGAAAAACTGTTTTTT. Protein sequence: CASSASGTDEKLFF.

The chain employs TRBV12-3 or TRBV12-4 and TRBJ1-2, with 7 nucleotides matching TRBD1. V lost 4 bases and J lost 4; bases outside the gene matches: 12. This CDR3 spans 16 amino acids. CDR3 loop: CASSSTLTGVPYGYTF. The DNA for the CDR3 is TGTGCCAGCAGTTCGACATTAACAGGGGTACCCTATGGCTACACCTTC.

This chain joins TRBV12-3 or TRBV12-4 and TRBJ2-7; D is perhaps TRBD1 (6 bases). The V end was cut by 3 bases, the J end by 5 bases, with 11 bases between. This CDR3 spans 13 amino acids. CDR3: CASSLKGDNEQYF. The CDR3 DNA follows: TGTGCCAGCAGTTTGAAGGGGGACAACGAGCAGTACTTC.

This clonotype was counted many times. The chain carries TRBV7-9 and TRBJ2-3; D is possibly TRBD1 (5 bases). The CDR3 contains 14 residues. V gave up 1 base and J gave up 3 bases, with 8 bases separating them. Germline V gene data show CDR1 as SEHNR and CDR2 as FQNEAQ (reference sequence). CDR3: CASSLGRATDTQYF. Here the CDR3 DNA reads TGTGCCAGCAGCTTAGGCAGGGCGACAGATACGCAGTATTTT.

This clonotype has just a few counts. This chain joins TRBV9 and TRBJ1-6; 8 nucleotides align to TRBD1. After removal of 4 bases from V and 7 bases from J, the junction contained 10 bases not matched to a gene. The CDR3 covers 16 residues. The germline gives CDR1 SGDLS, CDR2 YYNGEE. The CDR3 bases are TGTGCCAGCAGCCCCCTAGGGGGACAGGAGAATTCACCCCTCCACTTT. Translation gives CASSPLGGQENSPLHF.

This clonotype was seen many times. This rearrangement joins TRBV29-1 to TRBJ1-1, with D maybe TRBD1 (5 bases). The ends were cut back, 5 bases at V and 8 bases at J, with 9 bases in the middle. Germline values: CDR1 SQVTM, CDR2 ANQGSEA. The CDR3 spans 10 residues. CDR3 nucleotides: TGCAGCGTTCGGGACGGAGAAGCTTTCTTT. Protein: CSVRDGEAFF.

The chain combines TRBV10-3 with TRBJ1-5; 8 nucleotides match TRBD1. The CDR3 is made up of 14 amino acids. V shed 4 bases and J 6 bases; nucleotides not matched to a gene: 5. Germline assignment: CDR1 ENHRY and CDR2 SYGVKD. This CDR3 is CAISGQGAIQPQHF. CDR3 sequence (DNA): TGTGCCATCAGTGGGCAGGGGGCGATTCAGCCCCAGCATTTT.

CDR3 bases: TGTGCCAGCAGCTCGGGGACTAGCGGGGGGAGCTCCTACAATGAGCAGTTCTTC. It codes for CASSSGTSGGSSYNEQFF. The rearrangement links TRBV7-8 to TRBJ2-1; TRBD2 matches at 15 bases. This CDR3 contains 18 residues. Looked up from germline, CDR1 is SGHVS and CDR2 is FQNEAQ. V dropped 4 bases and J dropped 0; count of bases not matched to a gene: 4.

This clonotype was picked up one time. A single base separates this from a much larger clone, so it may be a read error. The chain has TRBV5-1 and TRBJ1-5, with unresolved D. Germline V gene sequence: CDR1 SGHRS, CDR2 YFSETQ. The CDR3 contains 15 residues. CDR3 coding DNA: TGCGCCAGCGGCTTGGGGTTTGGGGGCAATCAGCCCCAGCATTTT. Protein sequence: CASGLGFGGNQPQHF.

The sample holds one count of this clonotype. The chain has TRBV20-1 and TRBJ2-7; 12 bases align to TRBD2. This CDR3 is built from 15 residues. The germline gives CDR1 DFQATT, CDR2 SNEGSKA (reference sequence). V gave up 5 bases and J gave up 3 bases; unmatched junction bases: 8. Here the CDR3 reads CSAPSGLAGCYEQYF. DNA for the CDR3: TGCAGTGCTCCCTCCGGACTAGCGGGATGCTACGAGCAGTACTTC.

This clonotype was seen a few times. The CDR3 DNA follows: TGTGCCATCAGGAAACCGGGACAGCAAGAGACCCAGTACTTC. Protein: CAIRKPGQQETQYF. V gene TRBV10-3 combines with J gene TRBJ2-5; 7 bases fit TRBD1. V was pared by 6 bases and J by 2 bases, with 6 bases of the junction left unmatched. This CDR3 region has 14 residues. Germline V lookup: CDR1 ENHRY, CDR2 SYGVKD.

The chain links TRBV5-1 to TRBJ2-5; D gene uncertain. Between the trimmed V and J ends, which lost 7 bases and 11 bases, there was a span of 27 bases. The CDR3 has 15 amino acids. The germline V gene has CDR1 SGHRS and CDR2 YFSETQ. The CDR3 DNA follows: TGCGCCAGCCGCTCGTCTTTGGGGTCTGGATCTGAGCAGTACTTC. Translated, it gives CASRSSLGSGSEQYF. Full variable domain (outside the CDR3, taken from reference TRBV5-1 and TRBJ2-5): KAGVTQTPRYLIKTRGQQVTLSCSPISGHRSVSWYQQTPGQGLQFLFEYFSETQRNKGNFPGRFSGRQFSNSRSEMNVSTLELGDSALYLCASRSSLGSGSEQYFGPGTRLLVL.

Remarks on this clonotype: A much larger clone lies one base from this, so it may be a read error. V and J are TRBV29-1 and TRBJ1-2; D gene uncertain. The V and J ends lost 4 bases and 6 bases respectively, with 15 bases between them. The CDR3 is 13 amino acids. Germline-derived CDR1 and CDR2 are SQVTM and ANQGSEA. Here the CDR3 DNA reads TGCAGCGTTGTCTATACCCATCGCGATGGCTACACCTTC. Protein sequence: CSVVYTHRDGYTF.

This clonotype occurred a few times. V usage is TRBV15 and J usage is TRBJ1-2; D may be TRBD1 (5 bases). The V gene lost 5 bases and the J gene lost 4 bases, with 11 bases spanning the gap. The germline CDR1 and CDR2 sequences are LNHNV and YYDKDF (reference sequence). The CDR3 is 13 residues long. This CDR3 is CATSPGRVYGYTF. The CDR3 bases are TGTGCCACCAGCCCGGGCAGGGTCTATGGCTACACCTTC.

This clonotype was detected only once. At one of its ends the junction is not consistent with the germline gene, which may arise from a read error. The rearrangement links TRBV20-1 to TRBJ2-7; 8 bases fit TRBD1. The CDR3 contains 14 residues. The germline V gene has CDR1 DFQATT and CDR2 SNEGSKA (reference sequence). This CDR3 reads CSVRENSRGHEQYF. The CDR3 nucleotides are TGCAGTGTTAGAGAGAACTCCAGGGGGCACGAGCAGTACTTC.

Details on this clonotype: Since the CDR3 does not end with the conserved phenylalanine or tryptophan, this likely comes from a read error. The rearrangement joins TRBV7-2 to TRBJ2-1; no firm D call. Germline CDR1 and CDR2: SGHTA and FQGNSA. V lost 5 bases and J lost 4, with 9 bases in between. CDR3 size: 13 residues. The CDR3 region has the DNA TGTGCCAGCAGCCGGGCCGTGTACAATGAGCAGTTCTGC. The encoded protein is CASSRAVYNEQFC.

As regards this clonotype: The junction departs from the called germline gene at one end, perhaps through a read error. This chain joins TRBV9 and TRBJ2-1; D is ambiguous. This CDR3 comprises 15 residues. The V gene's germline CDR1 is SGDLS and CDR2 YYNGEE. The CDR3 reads CAGSVVGTPYNEQFF. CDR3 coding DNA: TGTGCCGGCAGCGTAGTCGGTACCCCGTACAATGAGCAGTTCTTC. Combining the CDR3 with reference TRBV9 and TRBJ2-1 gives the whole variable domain DSGVTQTPKHLITATGQRVTLRCSPRSGDLSVYWYQQSLDQGLQFLIQYYNGEERAKGNILERFSAQQFPDLHSELNLSSLELGDSALYFCAGSVVGTPYNEQFFGPGTRLTVL.